The T cell receptor beta chain under discussion was sequenced for a study of cytomegalovirus exposure and HLA in healthy donors. Study-wide background: Assignment to the Caucasian-associated ancestry cluster applied to 75% to 85% of the approximately 420 genotyped donors. Whole-study results and caveats: Accurate HLA-A and HLA-B prediction from TCR beta sequences was reported for most subjects.

The germline gives CDR1 SGHTA, CDR2 FQGNSA. Trimming took off 5 bases at V and 14 bases at J, with 19 bases between the two ends. This CDR3 is built from 14 residues. Notes on this clone: Its antigen remains unknown.

60 Vbeta and 13 Jbeta primers were used in PCR. Sequencing was performed with immunoSEQ multiplex PCR; in TCRdb, only in-frame clones are kept and a portion is missing. The sample records over 250,000 clones, roughly two thirds being singletons. The gene calls are TRBV7-2 and TRBJ1-6; D perhaps matches TRBD1 (5 bases). The TCR comes from a female donor in good health and CMV-seronegative. The specimen was PBMCs. The CDR3 DNA reads as TGTGCCAGCAGCCTTGGGACTGCGATGGGCACCCTCCACTTT. Amino acid sequence: CASSLGTAMGTLHF.